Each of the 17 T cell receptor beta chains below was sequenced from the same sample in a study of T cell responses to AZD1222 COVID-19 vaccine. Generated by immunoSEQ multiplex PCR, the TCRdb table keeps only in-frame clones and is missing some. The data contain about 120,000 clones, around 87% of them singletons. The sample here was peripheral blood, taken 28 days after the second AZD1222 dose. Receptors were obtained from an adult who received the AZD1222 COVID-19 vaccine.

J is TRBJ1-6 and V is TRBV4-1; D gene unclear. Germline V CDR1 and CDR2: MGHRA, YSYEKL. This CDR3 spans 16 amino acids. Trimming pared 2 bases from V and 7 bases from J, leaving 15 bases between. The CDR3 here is CASSQYTKGSNSPLHF. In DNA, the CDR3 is TGCGCCAGCAGCCAATATACCAAGGGCAGCAATTCACCCCTCCACTTT.

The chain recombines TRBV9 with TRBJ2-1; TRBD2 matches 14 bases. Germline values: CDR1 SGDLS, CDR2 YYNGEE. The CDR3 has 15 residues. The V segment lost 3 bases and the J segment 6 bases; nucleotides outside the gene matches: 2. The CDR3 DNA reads TGTGCCAGCAGCGCGACTAGCGGGGGGGCCAATGAGCAGTTCTTC. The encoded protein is CASSATSGGANEQFF. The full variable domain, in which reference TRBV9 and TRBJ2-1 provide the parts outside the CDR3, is DSGVTQTPKHLITATGQRVTLRCSPRSGDLSVYWYQQSLDQGLQFLIQYYNGEERAKGNILERFSAQQFPDLHSELNLSSLELGDSALYFCASSATSGGANEQFFGPGTRLTVL.

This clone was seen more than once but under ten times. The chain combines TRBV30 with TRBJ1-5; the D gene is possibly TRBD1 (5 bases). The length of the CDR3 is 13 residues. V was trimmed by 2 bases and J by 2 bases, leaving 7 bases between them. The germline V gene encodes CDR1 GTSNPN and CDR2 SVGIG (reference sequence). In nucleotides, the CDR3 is TGTGCCTGGAGTTTGGGGGGCAATCAGCCCCAGCATTTT. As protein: CAWSLGGNQPQHF. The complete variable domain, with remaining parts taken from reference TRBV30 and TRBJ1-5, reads SQTIHQWPATLVQPVGSPLSLECTVEGTSNPNLYWYRQAAGRGLQLLFYSVGIGQISSEVPQNLSASRPQDRQFILSSKKLLLSDSGFYLCAWSLGGNQPQHFGDGTRLSIL.

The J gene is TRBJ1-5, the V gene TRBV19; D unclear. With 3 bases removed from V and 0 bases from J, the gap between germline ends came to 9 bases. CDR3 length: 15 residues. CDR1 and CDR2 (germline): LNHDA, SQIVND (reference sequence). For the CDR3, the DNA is TGTGCCAGTAGTATTTGGGCGGATAGCAATCAGCCCCAGCATTTT. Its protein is CASSIWADSNQPQHF. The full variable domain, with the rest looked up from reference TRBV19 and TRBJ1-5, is DGGITQSPKYLFRKEGQNVTLSCEQNLNHDAMYWYRQDPGQGLRLIYYSQIVNDFQKGDIAEGYSVSREKKESFPLTVTSAQKNPTAFYLCASSIWADSNQPQHFGDGTRLSIL.

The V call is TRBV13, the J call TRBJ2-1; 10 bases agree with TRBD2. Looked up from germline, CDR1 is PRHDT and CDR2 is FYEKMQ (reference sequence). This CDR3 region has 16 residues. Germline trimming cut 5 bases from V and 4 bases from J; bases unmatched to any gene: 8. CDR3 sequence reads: CASSLMLAGAYNEQFF. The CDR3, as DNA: TGTGCCAGCAGCCTGATGCTAGCGGGGGCATACAATGAGCAGTTCTTC.

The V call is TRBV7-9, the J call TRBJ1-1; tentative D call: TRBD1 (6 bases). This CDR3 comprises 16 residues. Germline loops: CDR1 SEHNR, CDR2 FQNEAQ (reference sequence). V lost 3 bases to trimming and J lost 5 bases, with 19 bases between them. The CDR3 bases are TGTGCCAGCAGCTTCCTATTTCTACAGGGCGGGACTGAAGCTTTCTTT. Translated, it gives CASSFLFLQGGTEAFF. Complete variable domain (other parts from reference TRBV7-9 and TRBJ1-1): DTGVSQNPRHKITKRGQNVTFRCDPISEHNRLYWYRQTLGQGPEFLTYFQNEAQLEKSRLLSDRFSAERPKGSFSTLEIQRTEQGDSAMYLCASSFLFLQGGTEAFFGQGTRLTVV.

The DNA of the CDR3 is TGTGCCAGCAGCCGCGGGGGGCGGAACACCGGGGAGCTGTTTTTT. This encodes CASSRGGRNTGELFF. The V call is TRBV11-3, the J call TRBJ2-2, with TRBD2 matching over 8 bases. Germline CDR1 and CDR2: SGHNT and YENEEA. The CDR3 extends over 15 amino acids. V was pared by 5 bases and J by 1 base, with 3 bases of the junction left unmatched. Variable domain in full (rest from reference TRBV11-3 and TRBJ2-2): EAGVVQSPRYKIIEKKQPVAFWCNPISGHNTLYWYLQNLGQGPELLIRYENEEAVDDSQLPKDRFSAERLKGVDSTLKIQPAELGDSAVYLCASSRGGRNTGELFFGEGSRLTVL.

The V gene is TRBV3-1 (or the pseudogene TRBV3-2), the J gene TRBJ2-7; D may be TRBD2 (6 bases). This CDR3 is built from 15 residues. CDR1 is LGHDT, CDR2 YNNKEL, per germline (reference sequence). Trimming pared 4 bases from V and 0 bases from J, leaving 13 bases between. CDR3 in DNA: TGTGCCAGCAGCCCCCGTAGCGGCAACTCCTACGAGCAGTACTTC. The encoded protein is CASSPRSGNSYEQYF.

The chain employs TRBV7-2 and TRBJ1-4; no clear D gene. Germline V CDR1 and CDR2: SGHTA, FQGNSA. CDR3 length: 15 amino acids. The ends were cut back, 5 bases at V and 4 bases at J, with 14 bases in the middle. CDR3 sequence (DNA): TGTGCCAGCAGCCCCTCGTCCGGGCTTAATGAAAAACTGTTTTTT. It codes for CASSPSSGLNEKLFF.

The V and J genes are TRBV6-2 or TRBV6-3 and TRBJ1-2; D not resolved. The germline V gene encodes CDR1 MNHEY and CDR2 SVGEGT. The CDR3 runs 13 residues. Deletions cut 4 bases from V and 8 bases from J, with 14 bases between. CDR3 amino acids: CASSSWASEGYTF. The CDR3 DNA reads TGTGCCAGCAGTTCCTGGGCTTCTGAGGGCTACACCTTC.

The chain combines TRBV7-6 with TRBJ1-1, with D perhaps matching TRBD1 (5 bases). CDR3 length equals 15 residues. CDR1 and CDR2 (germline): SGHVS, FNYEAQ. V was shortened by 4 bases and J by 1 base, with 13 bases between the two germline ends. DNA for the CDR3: TGTGCCAGCAGCTCCCATAATGGGGCGAACACTGAAGCTTTCTTT. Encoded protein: CASSSHNGANTEAFF.

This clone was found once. CDR3 loop: CASSAGQGSYEQYF. The CDR3 DNA reads as TGTGCCAGCAGCGCGGGGCAGGGCTCCTACGAGCAGTACTTC. The rearrangement links TRBV11-2 to TRBJ2-7, with D perhaps matching TRBD2 (6 bases). The V end was cut by 5 bases, the J end by 0 bases, with 11 bases between. From germline, CDR1 is SGHAT and CDR2 FQNNGV. This CDR3 has 14 amino acids. The full variable domain, completed using reference TRBV11-2 and TRBJ2-7, is EAGVAQSPRYKIIEKRQSVAFWCNPISGHATLYWYQQILGQGPKLLIQFQNNGVVDDSQLPKDRFSAERLKGVDSTLKIQPAKLEDSAVYLCASSAGQGSYEQYFGPGTRLTVT.

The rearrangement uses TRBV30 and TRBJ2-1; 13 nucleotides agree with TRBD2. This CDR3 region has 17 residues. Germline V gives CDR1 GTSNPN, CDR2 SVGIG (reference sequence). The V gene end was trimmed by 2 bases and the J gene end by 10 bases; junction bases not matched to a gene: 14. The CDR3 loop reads CAWSQRYGLAGDREQFF. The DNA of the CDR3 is TGTGCCTGGAGTCAAAGATATGGACTAGCGGGGGATCGCGAGCAGTTCTTC.

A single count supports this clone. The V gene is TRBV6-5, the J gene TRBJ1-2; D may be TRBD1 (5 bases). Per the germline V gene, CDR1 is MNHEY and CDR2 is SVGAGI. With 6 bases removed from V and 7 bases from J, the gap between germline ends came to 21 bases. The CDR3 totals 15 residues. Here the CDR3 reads CASRPGSTLGLGYTF. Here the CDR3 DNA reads TGTGCCAGCAGACCAGGGTCTACCTTGGGGCTTGGCTACACCTTC.

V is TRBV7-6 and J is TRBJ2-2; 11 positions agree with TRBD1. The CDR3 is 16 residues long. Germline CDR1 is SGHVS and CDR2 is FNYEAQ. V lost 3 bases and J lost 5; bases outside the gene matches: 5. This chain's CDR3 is CASSFLGQGGTGELFF. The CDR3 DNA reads TGTGCCAGCAGCTTTTTGGGACAGGGGGGAACCGGGGAGCTGTTTTTT. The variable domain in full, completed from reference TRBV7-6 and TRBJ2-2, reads GAGVSQSPRYKVTKRGQDVALRCDPISGHVSLYWYRQALGQGPEFLTYFNYEAQQDKSGLPNDRFSAERPEGSISTLTIQRTEQRDSAMYRCASSFLGQGGTGELFFGEGSRLTVL.

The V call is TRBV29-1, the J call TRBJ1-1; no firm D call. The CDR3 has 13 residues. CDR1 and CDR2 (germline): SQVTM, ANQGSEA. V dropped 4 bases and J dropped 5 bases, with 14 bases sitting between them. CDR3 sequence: CSVGVTDRTEAFF. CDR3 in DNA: TGCAGCGTTGGCGTCACGGATAGGACTGAAGCTTTCTTT.

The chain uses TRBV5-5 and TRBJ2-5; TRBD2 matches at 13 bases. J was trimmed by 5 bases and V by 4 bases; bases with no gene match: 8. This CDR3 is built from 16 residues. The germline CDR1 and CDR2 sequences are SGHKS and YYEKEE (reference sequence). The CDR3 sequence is CASSPGTSGDAETQYF. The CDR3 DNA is TGTGCCAGCAGCCCAGGGACTAGCGGGGATGCGGAGACCCAGTACTTC.